The subject of this entry is one T cell receptor beta chain. Patients in Seattle were enrolled during active infection, then followed longitudinally. Libraries were prepared by immunoSEQ multiplex PCR; TCRdb keeps only in-frame clonotypes and omits some of them. The repertoire includes 15,000 to 20,000 clones, less than 90% of them detected once, and 25% to 40% sits in the top ten. The data were taken from a study of blood T cell repertoires in COVID-19. Looking at the study overall: In each case, the material was cDNA or gDNA derived from T cells, B-cell-depleted T cells, or PBMCs.

V was pared by 1 base and J by 0 bases, with 13 bases between. The germline gives CDR1 SGHVS, CDR2 FNYEAQ. The CDR3 is 17 residues long. The material sequenced was peripheral blood. This sequence was found in a woman of 80 years or more with COVID-19, enrolled during active disease. V gene TRBV7-6 combines with J gene TRBJ1-3, with a possible D match to TRBD1 (5 bases). The CDR3 sequence is CASSLGQPKGSGNTIYF. As DNA, the CDR3 is TGTGCCAGCAGCTTAGGACAGCCTAAAGGCTCTGGAAACACCATATATTTT.